This T cell receptor beta chain comes out of a study of T cells of healthy individuals. TCRdb ran MiXCR on the 5' RACE reads and lists one entry per CDR3 protein. Among 90,000 to 100,000 distinct CDR3 sequences listed, 17% were seen once. In germline, CDR1 is LNHDA, CDR2 SQIVND (reference sequence). The CDR3 contains 16 residues. V shed 5 bases and J shed 3 bases, with 20 bases lying between them. This chain uses TRBV19 with TRBJ2-7; weak D call: TRBD1 (6 bases). The sequence was collected from a human donor in good health. As DNA, the CDR3 is TGTGCCAGTAGTCCAGTAGAGGGGGTCCGGGGCTACGAGCAGTACTTC. Translated: CASSPVEGVRGYEQYF.